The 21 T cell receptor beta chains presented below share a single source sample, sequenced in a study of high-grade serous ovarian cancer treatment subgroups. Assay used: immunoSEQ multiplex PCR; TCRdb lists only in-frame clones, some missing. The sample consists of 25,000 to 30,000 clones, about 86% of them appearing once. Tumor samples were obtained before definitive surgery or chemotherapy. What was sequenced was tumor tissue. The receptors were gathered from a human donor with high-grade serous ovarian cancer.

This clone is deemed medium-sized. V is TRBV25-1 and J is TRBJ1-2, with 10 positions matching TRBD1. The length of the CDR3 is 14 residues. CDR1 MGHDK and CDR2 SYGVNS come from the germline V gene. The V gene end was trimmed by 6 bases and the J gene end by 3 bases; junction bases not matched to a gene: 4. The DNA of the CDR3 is TGTGCCAGCAGAGGACAGGGGGAGCACTATGGCTACACCTTC. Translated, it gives CASRGQGEHYGYTF.

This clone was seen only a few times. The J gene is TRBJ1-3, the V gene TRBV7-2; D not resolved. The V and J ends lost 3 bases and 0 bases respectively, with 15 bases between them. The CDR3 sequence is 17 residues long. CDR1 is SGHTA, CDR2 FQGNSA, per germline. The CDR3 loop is CASSFALSDRSGNTIYF. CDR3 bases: TGTGCCAGCAGCTTCGCCCTGAGTGATCGCTCTGGAAACACCATATATTTT.

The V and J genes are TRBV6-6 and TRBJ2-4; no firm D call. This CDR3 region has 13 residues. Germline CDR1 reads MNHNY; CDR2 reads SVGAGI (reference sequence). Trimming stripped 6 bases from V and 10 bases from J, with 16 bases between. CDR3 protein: CASRLETYGIQYF. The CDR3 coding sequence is TGTGCCAGCAGGCTAGAAACCTATGGGATTCAGTACTTC.

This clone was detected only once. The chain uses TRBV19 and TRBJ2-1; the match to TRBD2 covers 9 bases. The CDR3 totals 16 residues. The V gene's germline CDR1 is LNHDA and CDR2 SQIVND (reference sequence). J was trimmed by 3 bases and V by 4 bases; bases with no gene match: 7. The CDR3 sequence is CASSSAGLAVYNEQFF. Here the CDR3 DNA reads TGTGCCAGTAGTAGCGCGGGACTAGCTGTCTACAATGAGCAGTTCTTC.

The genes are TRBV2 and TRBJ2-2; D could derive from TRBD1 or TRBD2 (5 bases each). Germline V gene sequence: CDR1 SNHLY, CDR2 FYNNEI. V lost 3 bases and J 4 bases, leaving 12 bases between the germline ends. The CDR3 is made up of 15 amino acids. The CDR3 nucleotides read TGTGCCAGCAGTGATTCTGTGGGGACCACCGGGGAGCTGTTTTTT. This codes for CASSDSVGTTGELFF.

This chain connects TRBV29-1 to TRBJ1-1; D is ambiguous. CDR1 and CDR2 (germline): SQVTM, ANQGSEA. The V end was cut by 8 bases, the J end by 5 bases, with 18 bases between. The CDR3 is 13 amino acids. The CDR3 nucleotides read TGCAGCACCTGTACCGGAGGGATGACTGAAGCTTTCTTT. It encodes CSTCTGGMTEAFF.

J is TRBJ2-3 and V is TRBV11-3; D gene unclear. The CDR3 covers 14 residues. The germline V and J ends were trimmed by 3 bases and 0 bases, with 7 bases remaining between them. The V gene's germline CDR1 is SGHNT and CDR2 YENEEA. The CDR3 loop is CASSFGRSTDTQYF. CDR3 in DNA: TGTGCCAGCAGCTTCGGGCGGAGCACAGATACGCAGTATTTT.

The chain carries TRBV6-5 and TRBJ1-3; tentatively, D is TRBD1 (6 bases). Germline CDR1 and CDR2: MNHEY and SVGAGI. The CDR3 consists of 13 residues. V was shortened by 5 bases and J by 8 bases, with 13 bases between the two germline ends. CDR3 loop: CASSPQGLDTIYF. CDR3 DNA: TGTGCCAGCAGTCCACAGGGTCTAGACACCATATATTTT.

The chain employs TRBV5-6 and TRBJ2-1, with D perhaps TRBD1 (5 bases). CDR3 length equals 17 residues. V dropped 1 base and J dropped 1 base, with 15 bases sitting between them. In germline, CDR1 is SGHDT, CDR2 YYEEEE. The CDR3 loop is CASSLYRSHFSYNEQFF. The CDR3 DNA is TGTGCCAGCAGCTTGTACAGGAGCCACTTTTCCTACAATGAGCAGTTCTTC.

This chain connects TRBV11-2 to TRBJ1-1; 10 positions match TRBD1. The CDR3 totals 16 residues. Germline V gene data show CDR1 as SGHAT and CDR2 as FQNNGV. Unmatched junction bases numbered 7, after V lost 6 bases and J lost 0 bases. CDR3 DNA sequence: TGTGCCAGCAGGGGGACAGGGGCCCCCCTGAACACTGAAGCTTTCTTT. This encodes CASRGTGAPLNTEAFF.

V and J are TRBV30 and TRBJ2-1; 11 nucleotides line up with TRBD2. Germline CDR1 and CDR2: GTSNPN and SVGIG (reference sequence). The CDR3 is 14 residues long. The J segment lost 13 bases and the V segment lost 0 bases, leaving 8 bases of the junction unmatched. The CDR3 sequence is CAWSVGSGRASQFF. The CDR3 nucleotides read TGTGCCTGGAGTGTTGGTAGCGGGAGGGCTAGTCAGTTCTTC. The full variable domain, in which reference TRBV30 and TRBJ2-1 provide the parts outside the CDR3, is SQTIHQWPATLVQPVGSPLSLECTVEGTSNPNLYWYRQAAGRGLQLLFYSVGIGQISSEVPQNLSASRPQDRQFILSSKKLLLSDSGFYLCAWSVGSGRASQFFGPGTRLTVL.

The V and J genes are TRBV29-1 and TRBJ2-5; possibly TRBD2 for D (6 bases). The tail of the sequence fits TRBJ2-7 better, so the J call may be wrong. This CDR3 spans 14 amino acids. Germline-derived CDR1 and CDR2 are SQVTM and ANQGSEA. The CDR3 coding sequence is TGCAGCGTGGCCCCGGGACGGGGGAACTACGAGCAGTACTTC. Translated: CSVAPGRGNYEQYF.

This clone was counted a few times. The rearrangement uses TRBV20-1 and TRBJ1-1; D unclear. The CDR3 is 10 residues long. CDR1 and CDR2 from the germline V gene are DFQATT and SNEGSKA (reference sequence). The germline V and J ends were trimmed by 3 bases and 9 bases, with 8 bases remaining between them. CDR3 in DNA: TGCAGTGCTAGTTCAGTCCAAGCTTTCTTT. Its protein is CSASSVQAFF.

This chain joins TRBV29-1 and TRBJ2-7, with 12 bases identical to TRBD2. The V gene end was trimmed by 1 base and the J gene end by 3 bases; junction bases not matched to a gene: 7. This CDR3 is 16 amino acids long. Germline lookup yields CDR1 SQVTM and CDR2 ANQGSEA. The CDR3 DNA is TGCAGCGTTGAAGCCCGGAGGACTAGCGGGAACTACGAGCAGTACTTC. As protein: CSVEARRTSGNYEQYF.

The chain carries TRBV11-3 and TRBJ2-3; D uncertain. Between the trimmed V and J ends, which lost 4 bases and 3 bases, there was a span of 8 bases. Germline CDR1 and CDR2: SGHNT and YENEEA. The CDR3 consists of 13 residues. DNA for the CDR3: TGTGCCAGCAGCTCAGGTGCAACAGATACGCAGTATTTT. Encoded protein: CASSSGATDTQYF.

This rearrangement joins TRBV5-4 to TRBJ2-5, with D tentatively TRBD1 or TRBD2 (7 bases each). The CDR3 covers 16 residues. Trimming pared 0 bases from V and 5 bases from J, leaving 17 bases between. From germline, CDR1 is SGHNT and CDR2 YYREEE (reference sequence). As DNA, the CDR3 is TGTGCCAGCAGCTTGGGGGAGGGGGCGCGCGGTGAGACCCAGTACTTC. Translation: CASSLGEGARGETQYF.

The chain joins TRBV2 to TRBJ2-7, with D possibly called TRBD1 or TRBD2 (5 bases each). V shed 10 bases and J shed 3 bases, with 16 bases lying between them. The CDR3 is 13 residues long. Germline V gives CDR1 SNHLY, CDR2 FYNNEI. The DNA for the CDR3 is TGTGCCACCAACGGGGCGGGCAGCTACGAGCAGTACTTC. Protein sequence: CATNGAGSYEQYF.

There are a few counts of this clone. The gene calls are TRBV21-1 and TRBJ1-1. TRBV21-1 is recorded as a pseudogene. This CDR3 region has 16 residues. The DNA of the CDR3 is TGTGCCAGCAGCACCTACTGCTACACAATTCGCACTGAAGCTTTCTTT. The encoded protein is CASSTYCYTIRTEAFF.

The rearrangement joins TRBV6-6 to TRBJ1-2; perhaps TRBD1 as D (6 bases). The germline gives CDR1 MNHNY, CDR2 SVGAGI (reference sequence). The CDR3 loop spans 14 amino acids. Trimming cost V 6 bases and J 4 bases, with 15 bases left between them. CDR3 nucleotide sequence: TGTGCCAGCAGCCGACAGGCGATTAGCTATGGCTACACCTTC. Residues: CASSRQAISYGYTF.

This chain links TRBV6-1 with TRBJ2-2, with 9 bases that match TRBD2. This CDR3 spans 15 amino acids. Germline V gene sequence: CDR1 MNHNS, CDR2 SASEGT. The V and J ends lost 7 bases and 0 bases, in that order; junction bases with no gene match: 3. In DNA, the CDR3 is TGTGCCAGCAACGCGGGAGGGGCGAACACCGGGGAGCTGTTTTTT. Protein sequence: CASNAGGANTGELFF.

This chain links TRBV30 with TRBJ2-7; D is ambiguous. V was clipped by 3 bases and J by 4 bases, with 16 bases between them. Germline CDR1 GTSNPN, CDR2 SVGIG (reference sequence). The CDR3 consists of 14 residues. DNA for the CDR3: TGTGCCTGGAGAGATACAGTCGGGCGATACGAGCAGTACTTC. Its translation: CAWRDTVGRYEQYF. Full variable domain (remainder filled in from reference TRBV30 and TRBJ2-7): SQTIHQWPATLVQPVGSPLSLECTVEGTSNPNLYWYRQAAGRGLQLLFYSVGIGQISSEVPQNLSASRPQDRQFILSSKKLLLSDSGFYLCAWRDTVGRYEQYFGPGTRLTVT.